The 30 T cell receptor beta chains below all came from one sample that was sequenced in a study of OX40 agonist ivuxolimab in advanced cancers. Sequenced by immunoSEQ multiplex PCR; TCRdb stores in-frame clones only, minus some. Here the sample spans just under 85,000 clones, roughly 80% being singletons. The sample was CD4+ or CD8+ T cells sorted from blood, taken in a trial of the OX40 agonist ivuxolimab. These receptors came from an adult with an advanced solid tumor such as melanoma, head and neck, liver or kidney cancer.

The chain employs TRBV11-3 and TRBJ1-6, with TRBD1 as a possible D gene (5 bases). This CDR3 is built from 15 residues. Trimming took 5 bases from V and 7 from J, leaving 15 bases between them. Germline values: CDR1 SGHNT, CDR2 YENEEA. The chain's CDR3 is CASSPSQGNNSPLHF. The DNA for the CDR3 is TGTGCCAGCAGCCCCTCCCAGGGCAACAATTCACCCCTCCACTTT.

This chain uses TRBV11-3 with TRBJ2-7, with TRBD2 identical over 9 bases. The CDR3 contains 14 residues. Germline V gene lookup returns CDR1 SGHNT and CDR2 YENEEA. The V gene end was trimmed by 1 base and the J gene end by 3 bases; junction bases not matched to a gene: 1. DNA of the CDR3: TGTGCCAGCAGCTTAGGGACTAGCGTCTACGAGCAGTACTTC. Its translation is CASSLGTSVYEQYF.

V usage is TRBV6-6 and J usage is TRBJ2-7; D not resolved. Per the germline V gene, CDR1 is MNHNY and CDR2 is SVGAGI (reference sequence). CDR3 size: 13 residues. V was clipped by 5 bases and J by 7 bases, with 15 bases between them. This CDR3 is CASSEWAIQEQYF. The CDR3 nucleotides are TGTGCCAGCAGTGAGTGGGCCATACAAGAGCAGTACTTC.

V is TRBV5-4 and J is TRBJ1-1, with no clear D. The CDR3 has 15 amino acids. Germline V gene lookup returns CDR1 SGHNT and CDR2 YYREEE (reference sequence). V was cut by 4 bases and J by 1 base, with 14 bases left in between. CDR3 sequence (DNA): TGTGCCAGCAGCCCCACAGCGTACGGGAACACTGAAGCTTTCTTT. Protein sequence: CASSPTAYGNTEAFF. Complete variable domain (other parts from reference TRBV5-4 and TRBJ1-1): ETGVTQSPTHLIKTRGQQVTLRCSSQSGHNTVSWYQQALGQGPQFIFQYYREEENGRGNFPPRFSGLQFPNYSSELNVNALELDDSALYLCASSPTAYGNTEAFFGQGTRLTVV.

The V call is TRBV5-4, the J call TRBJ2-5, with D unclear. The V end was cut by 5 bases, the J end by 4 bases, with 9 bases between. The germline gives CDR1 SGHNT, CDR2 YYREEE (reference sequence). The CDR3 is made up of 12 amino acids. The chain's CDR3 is CASSLWAETQYF. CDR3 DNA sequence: TGTGCCAGCAGTTTGTGGGCAGAGACCCAGTACTTC.

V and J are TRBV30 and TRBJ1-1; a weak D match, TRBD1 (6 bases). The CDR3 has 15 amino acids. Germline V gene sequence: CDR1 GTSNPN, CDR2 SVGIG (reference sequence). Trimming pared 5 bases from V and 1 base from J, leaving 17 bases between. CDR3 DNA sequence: TGTGCCTGGTCAACAGGGTCCCGGGGGAACACTGAAGCTTTCTTT. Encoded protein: CAWSTGSRGNTEAFF.

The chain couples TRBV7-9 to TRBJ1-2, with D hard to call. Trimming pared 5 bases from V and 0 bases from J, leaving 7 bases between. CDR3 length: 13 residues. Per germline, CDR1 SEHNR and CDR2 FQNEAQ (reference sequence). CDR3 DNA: TGTGCCAGCAGCACGCACGCTAACTATGGCTACACCTTC. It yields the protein CASSTHANYGYTF.

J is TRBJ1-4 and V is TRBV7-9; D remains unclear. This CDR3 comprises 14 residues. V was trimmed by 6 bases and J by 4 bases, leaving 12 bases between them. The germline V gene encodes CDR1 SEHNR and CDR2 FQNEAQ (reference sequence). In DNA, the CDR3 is TGTGCCAGCAGTCGCGCTGGGCTTAATGAAAAACTGTTTTTT. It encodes CASSRAGLNEKLFF.

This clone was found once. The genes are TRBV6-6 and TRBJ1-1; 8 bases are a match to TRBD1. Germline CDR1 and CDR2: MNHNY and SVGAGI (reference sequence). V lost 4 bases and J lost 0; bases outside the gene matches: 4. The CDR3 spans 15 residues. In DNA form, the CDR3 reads TGTGCCAGCAGTTCACCAGGGGGCCTGAACACTGAAGCTTTCTTT. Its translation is CASSSPGGLNTEAFF.

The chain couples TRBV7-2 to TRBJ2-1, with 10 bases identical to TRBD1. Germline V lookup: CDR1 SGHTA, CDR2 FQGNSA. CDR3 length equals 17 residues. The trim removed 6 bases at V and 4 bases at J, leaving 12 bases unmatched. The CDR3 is CASRNRDRGPSYNEQFF. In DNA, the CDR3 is TGTGCCAGCAGAAATCGAGACAGGGGGCCATCTTACAATGAGCAGTTCTTC.

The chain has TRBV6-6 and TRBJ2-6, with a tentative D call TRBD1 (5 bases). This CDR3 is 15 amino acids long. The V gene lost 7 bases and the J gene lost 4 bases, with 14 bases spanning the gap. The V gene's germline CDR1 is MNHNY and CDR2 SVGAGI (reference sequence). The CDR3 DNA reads TGTGCCAGCAAGACAGAGACTCGGGGGGCCAACGTCCTGACTTTC. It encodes CASKTETRGANVLTF.

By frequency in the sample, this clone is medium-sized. CDR3 in amino acids: CASSLLGREAFF. The DNA of the CDR3 is TGTGCCAGCAGTTTGTTAGGGAGGGAAGCTTTCTTT. The chain carries TRBV27 and TRBJ1-1; D is unclear. Germline V CDR1 and CDR2: MNHEY, SMNVEV (reference sequence). V lost 3 bases, J lost 8 bases, and 10 bases lay in between. This CDR3 contains 12 residues.

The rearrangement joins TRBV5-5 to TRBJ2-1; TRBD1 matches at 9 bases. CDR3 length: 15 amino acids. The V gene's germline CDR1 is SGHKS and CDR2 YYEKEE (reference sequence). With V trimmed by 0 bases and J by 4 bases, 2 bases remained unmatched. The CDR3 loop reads CASSLDRGPYNEQFF. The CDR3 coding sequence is TGTGCCAGCAGCTTGGACAGGGGGCCTTACAATGAGCAGTTCTTC.

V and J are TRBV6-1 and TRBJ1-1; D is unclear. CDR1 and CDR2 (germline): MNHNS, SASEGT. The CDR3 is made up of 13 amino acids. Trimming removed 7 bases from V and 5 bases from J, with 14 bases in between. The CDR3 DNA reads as TGTGCCAGCACTGTATATGAGAGAACTGAAGCTTTCTTT. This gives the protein CASTVYERTEAFF.

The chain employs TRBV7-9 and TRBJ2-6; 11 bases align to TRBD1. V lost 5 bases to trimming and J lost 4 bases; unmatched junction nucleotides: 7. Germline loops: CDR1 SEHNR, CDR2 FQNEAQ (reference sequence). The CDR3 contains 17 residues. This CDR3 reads CASSRGQGASGANVLTF. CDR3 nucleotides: TGTGCCAGCAGCCGTGGACAGGGGGCGTCAGGGGCCAACGTCCTGACTTTC.

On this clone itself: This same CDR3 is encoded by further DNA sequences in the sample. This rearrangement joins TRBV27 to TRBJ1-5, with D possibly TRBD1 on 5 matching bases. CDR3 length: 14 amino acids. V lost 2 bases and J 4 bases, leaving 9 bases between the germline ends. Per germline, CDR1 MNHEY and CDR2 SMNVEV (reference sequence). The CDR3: CASSLGTGNQPQHF. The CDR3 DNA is TGTGCCAGCAGTTTAGGGACGGGTAATCAGCCCCAGCATTTT.

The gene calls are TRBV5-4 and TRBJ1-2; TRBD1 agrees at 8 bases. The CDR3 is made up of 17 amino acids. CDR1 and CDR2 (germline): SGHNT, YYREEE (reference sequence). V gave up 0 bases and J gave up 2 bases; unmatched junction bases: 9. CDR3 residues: CASSLGSTGVYNYGYTF. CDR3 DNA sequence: TGTGCCAGCAGCTTGGGTTCGACAGGGGTGTACAACTATGGCTACACCTTC.

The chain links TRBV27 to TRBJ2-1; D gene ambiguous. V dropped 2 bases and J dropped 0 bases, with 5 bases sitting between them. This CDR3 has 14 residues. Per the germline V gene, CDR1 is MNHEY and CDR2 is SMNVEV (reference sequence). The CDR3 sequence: CASSLRASYNEQFF. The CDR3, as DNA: TGTGCCAGCAGTTTACGGGCCTCCTACAATGAGCAGTTCTTC.

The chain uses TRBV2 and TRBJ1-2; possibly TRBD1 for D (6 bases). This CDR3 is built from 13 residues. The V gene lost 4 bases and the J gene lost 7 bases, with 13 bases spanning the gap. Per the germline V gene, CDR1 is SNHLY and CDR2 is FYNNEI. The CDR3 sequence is CASSVRQGFGYTF. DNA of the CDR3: TGTGCCAGCAGTGTACGGCAGGGGTTTGGCTACACCTTC. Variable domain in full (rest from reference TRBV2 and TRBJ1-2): EPEVTQTPSHQVTQMGQEVILRCVPISNHLYFYWYRQILGQKVEFLVSFYNNEISEKSEIFDDQFSVERPDGSNFTLKIRSTKLEDSAMYFCASSVRQGFGYTFGSGTRLTVV.

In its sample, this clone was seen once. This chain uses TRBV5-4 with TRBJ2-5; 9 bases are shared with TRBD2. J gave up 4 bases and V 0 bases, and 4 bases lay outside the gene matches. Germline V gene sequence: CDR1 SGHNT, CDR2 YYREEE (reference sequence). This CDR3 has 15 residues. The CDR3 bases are TGTGCCAGCAGCTTGGGTACTAGCGGGTTAGAGACCCAGTACTTC. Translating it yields CASSLGTSGLETQYF.

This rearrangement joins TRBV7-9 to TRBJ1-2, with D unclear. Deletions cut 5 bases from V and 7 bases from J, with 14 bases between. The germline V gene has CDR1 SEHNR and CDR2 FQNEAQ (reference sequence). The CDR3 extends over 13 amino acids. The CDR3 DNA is TGTGCCAGCAGCCCCCGGACGCAATCTGGCTACACCTTC. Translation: CASSPRTQSGYTF. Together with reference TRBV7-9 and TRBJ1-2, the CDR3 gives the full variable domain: DTGVSQNPRHKITKRGQNVTFRCDPISEHNRLYWYRQTLGQGPEFLTYFQNEAQLEKSRLLSDRFSAERPKGSFSTLEIQRTEQGDSAMYLCASSPRTQSGYTFGSGTRLTVV.

The CDR3 coding sequence is TGTGCCAGCAGCGCCCAGACAGGGTGGGACGAGCAGTACTTC. It encodes CASSAQTGWDEQYF. The chain combines TRBV9 with TRBJ2-7; TRBD1 aligns across 7 bases. The CDR3 runs to 14 residues. Germline assignment: CDR1 SGDLS and CDR2 YYNGEE. The V and J ends lost 3 bases and 5 bases, in that order; junction bases with no gene match: 8.

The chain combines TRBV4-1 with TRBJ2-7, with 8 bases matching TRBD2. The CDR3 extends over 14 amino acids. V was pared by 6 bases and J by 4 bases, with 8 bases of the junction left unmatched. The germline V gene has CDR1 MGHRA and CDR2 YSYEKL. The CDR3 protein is CASSPGGKEYEQYF. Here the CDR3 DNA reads TGCGCCAGCAGTCCGGGGGGGAAGGAGTACGAGCAGTACTTC.

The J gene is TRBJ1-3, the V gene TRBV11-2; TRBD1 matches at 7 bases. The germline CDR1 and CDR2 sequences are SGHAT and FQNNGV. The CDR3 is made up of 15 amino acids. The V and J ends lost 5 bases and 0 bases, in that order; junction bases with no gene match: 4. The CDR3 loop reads CASSNRDSSGNTIYF. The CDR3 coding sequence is TGTGCCAGCAGCAACCGGGACAGCTCTGGAAACACCATATATTTT.

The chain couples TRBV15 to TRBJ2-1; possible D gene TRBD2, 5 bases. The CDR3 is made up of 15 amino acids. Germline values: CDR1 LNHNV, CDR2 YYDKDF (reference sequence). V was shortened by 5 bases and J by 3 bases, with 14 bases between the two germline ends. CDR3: CATSPRSGGYNEQFF. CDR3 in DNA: TGTGCCACCAGCCCGAGGAGCGGTGGCTACAATGAGCAGTTCTTC.

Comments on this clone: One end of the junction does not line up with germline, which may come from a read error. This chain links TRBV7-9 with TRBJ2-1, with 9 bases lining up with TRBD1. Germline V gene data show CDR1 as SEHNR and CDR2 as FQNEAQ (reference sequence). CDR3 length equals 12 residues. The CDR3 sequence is CASSLGGQGTIF. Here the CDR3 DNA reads TGTGCCAGCAGCCTAGGAGGACAGGGGACGATCTTC.

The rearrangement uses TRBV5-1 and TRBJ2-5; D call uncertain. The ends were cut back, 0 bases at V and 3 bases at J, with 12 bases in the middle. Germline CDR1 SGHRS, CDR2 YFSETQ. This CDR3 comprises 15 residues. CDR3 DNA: TGCGCCAGCAGCTTGGTGGGGAACGCTAAAGAGACCCAGTACTTC. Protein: CASSLVGNAKETQYF.

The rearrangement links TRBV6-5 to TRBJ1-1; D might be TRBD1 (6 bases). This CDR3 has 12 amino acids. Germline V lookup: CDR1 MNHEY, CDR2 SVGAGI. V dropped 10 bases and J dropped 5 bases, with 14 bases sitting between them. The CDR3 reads CATRTGRTEAFF. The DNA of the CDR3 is TGTGCCACCCGAACAGGGAGGACTGAAGCTTTCTTT.

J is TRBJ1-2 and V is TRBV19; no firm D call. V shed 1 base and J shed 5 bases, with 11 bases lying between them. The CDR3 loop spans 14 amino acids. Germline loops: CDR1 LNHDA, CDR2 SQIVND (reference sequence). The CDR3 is CASSIVPALYGYTF. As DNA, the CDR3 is TGTGCCAGTAGTATAGTGCCAGCGCTGTATGGCTACACCTTC.

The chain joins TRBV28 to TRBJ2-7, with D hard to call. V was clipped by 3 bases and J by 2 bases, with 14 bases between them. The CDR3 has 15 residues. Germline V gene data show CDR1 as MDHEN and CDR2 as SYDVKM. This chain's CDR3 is CASSFGVGSTYEQYF. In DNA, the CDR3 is TGTGCCAGCAGTTTTGGGGTGGGATCCACCTACGAGCAGTACTTC.